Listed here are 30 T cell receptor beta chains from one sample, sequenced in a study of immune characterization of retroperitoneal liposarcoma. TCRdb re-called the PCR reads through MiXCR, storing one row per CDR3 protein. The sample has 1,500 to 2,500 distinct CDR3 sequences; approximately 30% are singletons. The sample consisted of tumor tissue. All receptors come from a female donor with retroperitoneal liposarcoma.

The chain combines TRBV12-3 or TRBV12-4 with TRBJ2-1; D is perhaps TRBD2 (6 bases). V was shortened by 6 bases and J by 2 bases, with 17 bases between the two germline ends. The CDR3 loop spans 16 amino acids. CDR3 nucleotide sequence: TGTGCCAGCAGCCATCAGAGTAGCGGAACCTACAATGAGCAGTTCTTC. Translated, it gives CASSHQSSGTYNEQFF.

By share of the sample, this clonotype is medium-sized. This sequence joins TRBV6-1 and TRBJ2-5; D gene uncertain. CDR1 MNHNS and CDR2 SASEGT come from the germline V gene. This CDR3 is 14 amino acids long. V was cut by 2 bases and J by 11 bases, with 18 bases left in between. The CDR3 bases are TGTGCCAGCAGTGAACGTGTCGCCGGCAATGAGCAGTACTTC. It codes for CASSERVAGNEQYF.

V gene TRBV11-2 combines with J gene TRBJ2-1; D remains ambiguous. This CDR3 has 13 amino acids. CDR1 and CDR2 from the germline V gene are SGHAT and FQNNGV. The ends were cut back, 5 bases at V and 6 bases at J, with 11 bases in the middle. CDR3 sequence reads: CASSLYYANEQFF. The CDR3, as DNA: TGTGCCAGCAGCCTCTACTACGCCAATGAGCAGTTCTTC.

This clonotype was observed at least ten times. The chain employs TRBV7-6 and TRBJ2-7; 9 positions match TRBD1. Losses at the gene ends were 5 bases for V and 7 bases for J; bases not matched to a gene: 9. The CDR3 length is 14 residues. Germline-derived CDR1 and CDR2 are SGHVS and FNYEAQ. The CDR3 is CASSTPGTGKEQYF. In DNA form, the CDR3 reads TGTGCCAGCAGCACACCCGGGACAGGGAAAGAGCAGTACTTC.

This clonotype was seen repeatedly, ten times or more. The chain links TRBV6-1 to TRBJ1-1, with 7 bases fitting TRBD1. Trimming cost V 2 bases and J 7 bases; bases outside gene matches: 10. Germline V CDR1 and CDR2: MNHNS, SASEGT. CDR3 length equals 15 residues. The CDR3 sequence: CASSELSDRVSEAFF. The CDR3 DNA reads TGTGCCAGCAGTGAACTATCCGACAGGGTCAGTGAAGCTTTCTTT.

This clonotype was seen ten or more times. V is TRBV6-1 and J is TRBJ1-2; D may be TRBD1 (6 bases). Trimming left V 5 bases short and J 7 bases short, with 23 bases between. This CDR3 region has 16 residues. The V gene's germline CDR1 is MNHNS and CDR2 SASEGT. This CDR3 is CASSSATAGASTGYTF. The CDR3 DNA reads TGTGCCAGCAGTTCCGCAACCGCAGGGGCGTCTACTGGCTACACCTTC.

CDR3 sequence (DNA): TGTGCCAGCAGCTTGTTCAGGGGCGCCTACGAGCAGTACTTC. Translation gives CASSLFRGAYEQYF. This sequence joins TRBV11-3 and TRBJ2-1; D is perhaps TRBD1 (6 bases). The end of the DNA is better explained by TRBJ2-7, so the J call may be wrong. The CDR3 contains 14 residues. CDR1 and CDR2 from the germline V gene are SGHNT and YENEEA.

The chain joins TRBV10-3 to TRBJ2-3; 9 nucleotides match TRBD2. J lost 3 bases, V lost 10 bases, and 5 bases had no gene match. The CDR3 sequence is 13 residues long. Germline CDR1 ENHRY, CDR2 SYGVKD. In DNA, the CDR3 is TGTGCCACCAAAGGACTAGCGACAGATACGCAGTATTTT. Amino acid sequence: CATKGLATDTQYF.

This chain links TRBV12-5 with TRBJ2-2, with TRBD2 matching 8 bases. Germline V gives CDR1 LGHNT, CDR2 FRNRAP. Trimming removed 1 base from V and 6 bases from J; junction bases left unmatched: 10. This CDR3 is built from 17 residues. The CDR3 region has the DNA TGTGCTAGTGGTTTGGCTCGGGGACTAGGATCCCCCGGGGAGCTGTTTTTT. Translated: CASGLARGLGSPGELFF.

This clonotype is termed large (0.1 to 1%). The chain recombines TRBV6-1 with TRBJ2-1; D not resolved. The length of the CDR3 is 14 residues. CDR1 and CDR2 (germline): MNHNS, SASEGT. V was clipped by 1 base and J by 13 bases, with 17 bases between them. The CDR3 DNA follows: TGTGCCAGCAGTGAAGGTTTGAGCCTCGGAACCCAGTTCTTC. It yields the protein CASSEGLSLGTQFF.

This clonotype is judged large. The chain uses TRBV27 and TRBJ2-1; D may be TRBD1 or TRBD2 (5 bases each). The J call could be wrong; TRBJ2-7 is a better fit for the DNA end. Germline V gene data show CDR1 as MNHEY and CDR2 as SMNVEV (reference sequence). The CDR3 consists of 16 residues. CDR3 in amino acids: CASSSPRGRSYNEQYF. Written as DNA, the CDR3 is TGTGCCAGCAGTAGCCCGAGGGGACGCTCCTACAATGAGCAGTACTTC.

CDR3 sequence: CASSHHPLYSYEQYF. The CDR3 nucleotides read TGCGCCAGCAGCCACCACCCTCTGTACTCCTACGAGCAGTACTTC. V is TRBV4-1 and J is TRBJ2-5; D is uncertain. Matching the DNA end better, TRBJ2-7 makes the J call doubtful. The germline V gene encodes CDR1 MGHRA and CDR2 YSYEKL. The CDR3 sequence is 15 residues long.

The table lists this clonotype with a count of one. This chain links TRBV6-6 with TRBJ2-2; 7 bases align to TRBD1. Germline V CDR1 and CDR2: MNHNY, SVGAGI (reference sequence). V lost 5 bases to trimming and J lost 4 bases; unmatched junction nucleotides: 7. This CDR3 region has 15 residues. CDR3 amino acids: CASSPGTDSTGELFF. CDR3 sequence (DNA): TGTGCCAGCAGTCCCGGGACAGACAGCACCGGGGAGCTGTTTTTT.

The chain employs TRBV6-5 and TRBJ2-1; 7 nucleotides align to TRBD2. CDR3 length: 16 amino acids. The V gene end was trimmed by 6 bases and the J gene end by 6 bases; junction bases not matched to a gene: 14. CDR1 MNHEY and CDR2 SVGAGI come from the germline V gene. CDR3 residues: CASSPVASGNLNEQFF. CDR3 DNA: TGTGCCAGCAGCCCCGTTGCGAGCGGGAACCTCAATGAGCAGTTCTTC.

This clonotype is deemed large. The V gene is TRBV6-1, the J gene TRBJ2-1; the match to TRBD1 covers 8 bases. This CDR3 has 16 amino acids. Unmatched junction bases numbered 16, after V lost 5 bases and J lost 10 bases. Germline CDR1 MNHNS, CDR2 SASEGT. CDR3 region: CASSPRTGFSSYEQFF. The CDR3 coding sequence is TGTGCCAGCAGTCCCCGGACAGGGTTTAGCTCCTACGAGCAGTTCTTC.

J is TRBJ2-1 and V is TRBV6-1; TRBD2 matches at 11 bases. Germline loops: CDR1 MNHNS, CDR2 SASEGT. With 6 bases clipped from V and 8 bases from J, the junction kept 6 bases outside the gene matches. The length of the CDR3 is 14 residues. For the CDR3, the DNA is TGTGCCAGCAGCGTTAGCGGGAGGGGCGATGAGCAGTTCTTC. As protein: CASSVSGRGDEQFF.

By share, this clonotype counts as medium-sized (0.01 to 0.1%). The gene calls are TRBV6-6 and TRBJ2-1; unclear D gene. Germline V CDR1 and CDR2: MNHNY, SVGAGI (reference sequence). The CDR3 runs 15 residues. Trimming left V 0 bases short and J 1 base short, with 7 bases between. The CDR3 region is CASSYSLLSYNEQFF. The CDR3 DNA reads TGTGCCAGCAGTTACTCGCTCCTTTCCTACAATGAGCAGTTCTTC.

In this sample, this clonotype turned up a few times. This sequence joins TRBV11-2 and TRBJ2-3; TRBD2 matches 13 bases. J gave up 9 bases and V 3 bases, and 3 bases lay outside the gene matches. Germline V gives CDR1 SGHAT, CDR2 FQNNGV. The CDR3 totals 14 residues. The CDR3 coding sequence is TGTGCCAGCAGCTTCAGACTAGCGGGAGGCACGCAGTATTTT. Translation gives CASSFRLAGGTQYF.

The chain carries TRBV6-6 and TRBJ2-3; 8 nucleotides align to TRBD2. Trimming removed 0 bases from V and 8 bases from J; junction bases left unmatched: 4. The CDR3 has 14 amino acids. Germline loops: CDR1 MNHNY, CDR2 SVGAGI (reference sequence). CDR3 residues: CASSYSTGTSTQYF. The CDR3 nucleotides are TGTGCCAGCAGTTACTCGACCGGGACTAGTACGCAGTATTTT.

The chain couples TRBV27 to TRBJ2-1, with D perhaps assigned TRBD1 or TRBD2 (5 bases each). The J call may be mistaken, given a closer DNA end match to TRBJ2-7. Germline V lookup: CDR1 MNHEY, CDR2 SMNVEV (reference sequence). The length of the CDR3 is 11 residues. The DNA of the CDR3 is TGTGCCAGCAGTTTGGGGGTCGAGCAGTACTTC. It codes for CASSLGVEQYF.

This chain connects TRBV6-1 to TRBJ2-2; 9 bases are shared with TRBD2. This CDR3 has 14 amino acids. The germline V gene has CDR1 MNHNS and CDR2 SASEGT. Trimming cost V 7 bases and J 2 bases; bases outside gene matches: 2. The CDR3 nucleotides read TGTGCCAGCAAACTAGCGGGCAACACCGGGGAGCTGTTTTTT. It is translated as CASKLAGNTGELFF.

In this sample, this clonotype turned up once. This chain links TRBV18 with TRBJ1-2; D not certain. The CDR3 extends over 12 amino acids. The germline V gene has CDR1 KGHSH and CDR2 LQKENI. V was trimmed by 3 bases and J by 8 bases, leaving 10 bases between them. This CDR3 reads CASSPEGDGYTF. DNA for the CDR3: TGTGCCAGCTCACCGGAGGGTGACGGCTACACCTTC.

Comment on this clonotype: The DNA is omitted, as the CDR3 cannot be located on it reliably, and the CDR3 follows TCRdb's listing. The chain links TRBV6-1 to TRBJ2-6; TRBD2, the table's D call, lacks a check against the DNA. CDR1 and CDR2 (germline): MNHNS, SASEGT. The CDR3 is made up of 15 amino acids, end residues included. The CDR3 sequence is CASSGGTFGANVLTF.

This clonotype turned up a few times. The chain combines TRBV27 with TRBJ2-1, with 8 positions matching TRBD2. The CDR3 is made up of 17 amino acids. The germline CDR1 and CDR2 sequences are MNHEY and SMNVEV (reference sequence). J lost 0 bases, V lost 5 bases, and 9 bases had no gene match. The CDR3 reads CASSLGLAWGSYNEQFF. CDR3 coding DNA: TGTGCCAGCAGTCTCGGACTAGCCTGGGGCTCCTACAATGAGCAGTTCTTC.

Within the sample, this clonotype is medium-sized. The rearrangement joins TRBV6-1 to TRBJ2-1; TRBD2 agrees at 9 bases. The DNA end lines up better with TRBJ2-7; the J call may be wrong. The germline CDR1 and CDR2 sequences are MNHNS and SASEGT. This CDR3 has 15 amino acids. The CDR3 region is CASSDLRVAGVEQYF. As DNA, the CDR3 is TGTGCCAGCAGTGACCTCCGGGTAGCGGGAGTCGAGCAGTACTTC.

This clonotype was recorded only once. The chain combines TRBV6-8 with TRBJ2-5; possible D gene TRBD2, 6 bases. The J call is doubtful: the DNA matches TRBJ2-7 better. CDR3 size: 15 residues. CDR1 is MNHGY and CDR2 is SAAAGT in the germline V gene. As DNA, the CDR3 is TGTGCCAGCAGTAGCATCCGGGACTCCAGCTACGAGCAGTACTTC. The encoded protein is CASSSIRDSSYEQYF.

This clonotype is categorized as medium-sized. The CDR3 loop is CASSANRRGAQYQETQFF. The CDR3 DNA sequence: TGTGCCAGCAGCGCAAATAGGCGGGGGGCCCAGTACCAAGAGACCCAGTTCTTC. The rearrangement links TRBV7-8 to TRBJ2-5; 8 bases agree with TRBD2. TRBJ2-1 explains the end of the DNA better; the J call may be wrong. Germline assignment: CDR1 SGHVS and CDR2 FQNEAQ. The CDR3 runs to 18 residues.

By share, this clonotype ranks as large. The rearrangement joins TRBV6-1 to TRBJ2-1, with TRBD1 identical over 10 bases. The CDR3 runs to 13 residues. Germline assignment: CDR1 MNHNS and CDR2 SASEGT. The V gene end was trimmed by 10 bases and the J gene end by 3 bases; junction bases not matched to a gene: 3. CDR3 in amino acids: CATRTGGYNEQFF. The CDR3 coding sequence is TGTGCCACCAGGACAGGGGGCTACAATGAGCAGTTCTTC.

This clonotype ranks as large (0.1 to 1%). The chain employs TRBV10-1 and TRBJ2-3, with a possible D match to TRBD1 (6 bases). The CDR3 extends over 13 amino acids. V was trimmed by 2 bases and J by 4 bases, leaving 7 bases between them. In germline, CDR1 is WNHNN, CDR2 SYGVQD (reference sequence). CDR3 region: CASSETGPDTQYF. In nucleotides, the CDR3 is TGCGCCAGCAGTGAGACAGGGCCAGATACGCAGTATTTT.

CDR3 protein: CASSSGLAGEGHEQYF. Written as DNA, the CDR3 is TGTGCCAGCAGCTCGGGACTAGCGGGAGAAGGTCACGAGCAGTACTTC. This chain uses TRBV11-3 with TRBJ2-5; 14 bases match TRBD2. The better agreement between TRBJ2-7 and the DNA end casts doubt on the J call. The CDR3 runs 16 residues. Per the germline V gene, CDR1 is SGHNT and CDR2 is YENEEA.